Below are 19 T cell receptor beta chains sequenced from a single sample in a study of human T cells and chemical hapten exposure. Using its own MiXCR run on the 5' RACE reads, TCRdb lists one record per CDR3 protein. This table holds around 140,000 distinct CDR3 sequences, over 3.5% found once. Whole blood that had not been fractionated was the source of extracted total RNA. These receptors all stem from a female donor in good health.

This clonotype came up a few times. The V and J genes are TRBV28 and TRBJ2-7; D uncertain. V shed 4 bases and J shed 1 base, with 14 bases lying between them. This CDR3 comprises 15 residues. CDR1 and CDR2 (germline): MDHEN, SYDVKM. The CDR3 sequence is CASSSSYSISYEQYF. Here the CDR3 DNA reads TGTGCCAGCAGTTCCTCGTATAGTATTTCCTACGAGCAGTACTTC.

In its sample, this clonotype was seen many times. The chain recombines TRBV25-1 with TRBJ1-5; TRBD1 matches at 7 bases. The CDR3 loop spans 15 amino acids. Germline loops: CDR1 MGHDK, CDR2 SYGVNS. Germline trimming cut 5 bases from V and 6 bases from J; bases unmatched to any gene: 10. CDR3 nucleotide sequence: TGTGCCAGCAGTCCGGGAGGGGGCGAGGTTCAGCCCCAGCATTTT. Translated, it gives CASSPGGGEVQPQHF.

This clonotype occurred a few times. This CDR3 reads CASHQVRVYSNQPQHF. CDR3 coding DNA: TGTGCCAGCCACCAGGTCAGAGTCTATAGCAATCAGCCCCAGCATTTT. The J gene is TRBJ1-5, the V gene TRBV28; D call uncertain. V shed 8 bases and J shed 0 bases, with 17 bases lying between them. The CDR3 has 16 residues. The germline CDR1 and CDR2 sequences are MDHEN and SYDVKM.

This clonotype was seen repeatedly, ten times or more. The chain combines TRBV4-1 with TRBJ1-5; D perhaps matches TRBD1 (5 bases). CDR1 is MGHRA, CDR2 YSYEKL, per germline. The CDR3 sequence is 14 residues long. The ends were cut back, 1 base at V and 5 bases at J, with 9 bases in the middle. The CDR3 region is CASSQAGAHQPQHF. DNA of the CDR3: TGCGCCAGCAGCCAAGCTGGGGCTCATCAGCCCCAGCATTTT.

This clonotype was detected ten times or more. V usage is TRBV9 and J usage is TRBJ2-7; D is possibly TRBD1 or TRBD2 (5 bases each). CDR3 length: 16 amino acids. Germline V gene lookup returns CDR1 SGDLS and CDR2 YYNGEE. Trimming shortened V by 0 bases and J by 2 bases, and 15 bases separated the two germline ends. The DNA of the CDR3 is TGTGCCAGCAGCGTAGCCCCCGGGACGCCGACCTACGAGCAGTACTTC. Its protein product is CASSVAPGTPTYEQYF. The full variable domain, its missing parts supplied by reference TRBV9 and TRBJ2-7, is DSGVTQTPKHLITATGQRVTLRCSPRSGDLSVYWYQQSLDQGLQFLIQYYNGEERAKGNILERFSAQQFPDLHSELNLSSLELGDSALYFCASSVAPGTPTYEQYFGPGTRLTVT.

The chain joins TRBV11-2 to TRBJ2-2; D possibly uses TRBD1 or TRBD2 (6 bases each). The CDR3 contains 14 residues. With 5 bases removed from V and 3 bases from J, the gap between germline ends came to 10 bases. Germline values: CDR1 SGHAT, CDR2 FQNNGV. The CDR3, as DNA: TGTGCCAGCAGCCTAGGGGGGTACACCGGGGAGCTGTTTTTT. It yields the protein CASSLGGYTGELFF.

This clonotype was counted between two and nine times. This chain joins TRBV28 and TRBJ2-1, with TRBD2 matching 7 bases. The V segment lost 9 bases and the J segment 5 bases; nucleotides outside the gene matches: 7. CDR1 is MDHEN, CDR2 SYDVKM, per germline. The CDR3 is made up of 13 amino acids. The CDR3 here is CASRAGSDNEQFF. The CDR3 nucleotides read TGTGCCAGTCGAGCGGGGAGTGACAATGAGCAGTTCTTC. Using reference TRBV28 and TRBJ2-1 for the parts outside the CDR3, the full variable domain is DVKVTQSSRYLVKRTGEKVFLECVQDMDHENMFWYRQDPGLGLRLIYFSYDVKMKEKGDIPEGYSVSREKKERFSLILESASTNQTSMYLCASRAGSDNEQFFGPGTRLTVL.

This clonotype was counted many times. V usage is TRBV6-1 and J usage is TRBJ2-2, with 7 nucleotides matching TRBD1. CDR1 and CDR2 (germline): MNHNS, SASEGT. V was clipped by 3 bases and J by 6 bases; unmatched bases: 7. The length of the CDR3 is 15 residues. CDR3: CASSDLTGMAGELFF. CDR3 DNA: TGTGCCAGCAGTGACCTGACAGGGATGGCCGGGGAGCTGTTTTTT.

This clonotype occurred many times. The CDR3 coding sequence is TGCGCCAGCAGCACCAGTCCTAGAGGGACCCAGTACTTC. Its translation is CASSTSPRGTQYF. The V gene is TRBV5-1, the J gene TRBJ2-5; D is undetermined. V lost 4 bases and J 7 bases, leaving 14 bases between the germline ends. The V gene's germline CDR1 is SGHRS and CDR2 YFSETQ. This CDR3 has 13 residues.

This clonotype was seen at least ten times. This chain joins TRBV19 and TRBJ2-1; TRBD1 or TRBD2 may be the D gene (5 bases each). The CDR3 is made up of 16 amino acids. CDR1 LNHDA and CDR2 SQIVND come from the germline V gene (reference sequence). Trimming removed 5 bases from V and 3 bases from J, with 17 bases in between. DNA for the CDR3: TGTGCCAGTAGTTCCCCGAGGGGTTCGAGCTACAATGAGCAGTTCTTC. Encoded protein: CASSSPRGSSYNEQFF. Based on the CDR3 plus reference TRBV19 and TRBJ2-1, the full variable domain is DGGITQSPKYLFRKEGQNVTLSCEQNLNHDAMYWYRQDPGQGLRLIYYSQIVNDFQKGDIAEGYSVSREKKESFPLTVTSAQKNPTAFYLCASSSPRGSSYNEQFFGPGTRLTVL.

This clonotype has at least ten counts. The rearrangement links TRBV5-6 to TRBJ2-7; no clear D. The CDR3 runs 15 residues. In germline, CDR1 is SGHDT, CDR2 YYEEEE. Trimming shortened V by 3 bases and J by 0 bases, and 13 bases separated the two germline ends. CDR3 loop: CASSSPSLRSYEQYF. In nucleotides, the CDR3 is TGTGCCAGCAGCTCACCCAGCCTCCGCTCCTACGAGCAGTACTTC.

This clonotype was detected many times. This chain connects TRBV7-3 to TRBJ2-7; TRBD2 might be the D (5 bases). The length of the CDR3 is 14 residues. Per germline, CDR1 SGHTA and CDR2 FQGTGA. Trimming removed 3 bases at V and 2 bases at J, with 11 bases between. CDR3 protein: CASSFNRGPYEQYF. In DNA form, the CDR3 reads TGTGCCAGCAGCTTTAATCGGGGTCCCTACGAGCAGTACTTC.

This clonotype was observed a handful of times. The chain links TRBV20-1 to TRBJ2-1; perhaps D is TRBD1 or TRBD2 (5 bases each). The length of the CDR3 is 12 residues. Trimming pared 1 base from V and 13 bases from J, leaving 14 bases between. Germline values: CDR1 DFQATT, CDR2 SNEGSKA (reference sequence). The CDR3 sequence is CSARAGTLPQFF. In DNA, the CDR3 is TGCAGTGCTAGAGCCGGGACCCTCCCTCAGTTCTTC.

This chain links TRBV9 with TRBJ1-1; unclear D gene. Deletions cut 0 bases from V and 1 base from J, with 10 bases between. Germline-derived CDR1 and CDR2 are SGDLS and YYNGEE. This CDR3 spans 15 amino acids. The DNA of the CDR3 is TGTGCCAGCAGCGTAGGTCATTCCAGGAACACTGAAGCTTTCTTT. Protein product: CASSVGHSRNTEAFF.

This clonotype was counted at least ten times. The chain joins TRBV9 to TRBJ2-5; D call uncertain. The CDR3 totals 14 residues. V was pared by 0 bases and J by 1 base, with 7 bases between. Germline V gene sequence: CDR1 SGDLS, CDR2 YYNGEE. The CDR3 protein is CASSVGVSQETQYF. The CDR3 DNA reads TGTGCCAGCAGCGTAGGTGTCTCCCAAGAGACCCAGTACTTC.

About this clonotype itself: This may come from a read error, since a much larger clone is one base off. This chain uses TRBV7-2 with TRBJ1-5; a weak D match, TRBD1 (5 bases). V lost 0 bases to trimming and J lost 5 bases, with 11 bases between them. Germline V gives CDR1 SGHTA, CDR2 FQGNSA. This CDR3 comprises 15 residues. The CDR3, as DNA: TGTGCCAGCAGCTTAGCGCCGGGACTCGATCAGCCCCAGCATTTT. Translated: CASSLAPGLDQPQHF.

This clonotype was counted many times. The gene calls are TRBV29-1 and TRBJ1-4; D unresolved. Germline loops: CDR1 SQVTM, CDR2 ANQGSEA. The CDR3 is made up of 13 amino acids. V was pared by 0 bases and J by 10 bases, with 12 bases between. The CDR3 DNA follows: TGCAGCGTTGAAGATTGGGGAAGGACAAAACTGTTTTTT. Amino acids: CSVEDWGRTKLFF.

This sequence joins TRBV7-9 and TRBJ2-3; 9 bases line up with TRBD2. This CDR3 has 16 residues. CDR1 is SEHNR, CDR2 FQNEAQ, per germline (reference sequence). J lost 1 base, V lost 4 bases, and 6 bases had no gene match. As DNA, the CDR3 is TGTGCCAGCAGCTCTCCGACTAGCGGAGGCACAGATACGCAGTATTTT. This gives the protein CASSSPTSGGTDTQYF.

This clonotype occurred many times. The chain is built from TRBV9 and TRBJ2-3; 11 bases match TRBD1. Germline CDR1 and CDR2: SGDLS and YYNGEE. V gave up 4 bases and J gave up 4 bases; unmatched junction bases: 5. This CDR3 has 15 residues. The CDR3 DNA sequence: TGTGCCAGCAGCACCTGGACAGGGGGCGCAGATACGCAGTATTTT. Amino acid sequence: CASSTWTGGADTQYF.